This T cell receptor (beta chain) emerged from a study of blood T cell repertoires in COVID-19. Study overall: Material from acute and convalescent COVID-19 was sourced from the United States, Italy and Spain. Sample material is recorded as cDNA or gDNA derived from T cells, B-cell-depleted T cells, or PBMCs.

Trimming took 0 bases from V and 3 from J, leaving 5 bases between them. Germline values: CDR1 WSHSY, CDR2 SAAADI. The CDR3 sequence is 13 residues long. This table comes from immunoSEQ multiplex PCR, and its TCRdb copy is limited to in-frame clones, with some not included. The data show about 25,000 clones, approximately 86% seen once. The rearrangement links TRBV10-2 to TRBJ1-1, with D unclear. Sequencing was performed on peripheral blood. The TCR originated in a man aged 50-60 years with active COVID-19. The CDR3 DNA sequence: TGCGCCAGCAGTGAGTCCCCAGACACTGAAGCTTTCTTT. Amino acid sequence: CASSESPDTEAFF.